A selection of T cell receptor beta chains follows, all from one sample in a study of blood T cell repertoires in COVID-19. Clones were read by immunoSEQ multiplex PCR, and TCRdb kept only the in-frame ones, dropping some. The repertoire holds some 200,000 clones, with 83% as singletons. What was sequenced was peripheral blood. These receptors all come from a woman in her twenties or thirties with COVID-19, enrolled during active disease. The CDR3 runs from the conserved cysteine through the conserved F or W. The order of the fields is D gene, V gene, J gene, clone size, CDR3 protein, CDR3 DNA. D genes are given only for firm matches. Clone size appears in some rows only: once, few, many, or a class for an expanded clone.

D: NA; V: TRBV9; J: TRBJ2-7; size: NA; CDR3: CASSPGSSYEQYF; DNA: TGTGCCAGCAGCCCGGGAAGCTCCTACGAGCAGTACTTC
D: NA; V: TRBV13; J: TRBJ1-2; size: NA; CDR3: CASSLGGSGVNYGYTF; DNA: TGTGCCAGCAGCTTAGGAGGGTCAGGGGTGAACTATGGCTACACCTTC
D: NA; V: TRBV30; J: TRBJ2-1; size: few; CDR3: CASRTRGNEQFF; DNA: TGTGCCAGTCGGACCAGGGGCAATGAGCAGTTCTTC
D: TRBD2; V: TRBV19; J: TRBJ2-7; size: NA; CDR3: CASSPGLAGVVEQYF; DNA: TGTGCCAGTAGTCCCGGACTAGCGGGAGTGGTAGAGCAGTACTTC
D: NA; V: TRBV15; J: TRBJ2-7; size: NA; CDR3: CATSRDGGEQYF; DNA: TGTGCCACCAGCAGAGATGGCGGCGAGCAGTACTTC
D: TRBD2; V: TRBV7-2; J: TRBJ2-3; size: once; CDR3: CASSLVGGGNTQYF; DNA: TGTGCCAGCAGCTTAGTAGGCGGGGGAAATACGCAGTATTTT
D: NA; V: TRBV27; J: TRBJ1-5; size: few; CDR3: CASSDSGFQHF; DNA: TGTGCCAGCTCGGACAGCGGATTCCAGCATTTT
D: NA; V: TRBV6-5; J: TRBJ2-7; size: NA; CDR3: CASRQGLSSYEQYF; DNA: TGTGCCAGCAGGCAGGGACTTAGCTCCTACGAGCAGTACTTC
D: NA; V: TRBV6-5; J: TRBJ1-3; size: NA; CDR3: CASRAQGNTIYF; DNA: TGTGCCAGCAGGGCCCAGGGAAACACCATATATTTT
D: TRBD2; V: TRBV7-6; J: TRBJ2-1; size: once; CDR3: CASSQGLASNNEQFF; DNA: TGTGCCAGCAGCCAGGGACTAGCCTCGAACAATGAGCAGTTCTTC
D: TRBD1; V: TRBV6-5; J: TRBJ2-2; size: NA; CDR3: CASSHTQNRGGELFF; DNA: TGTGCCAGCAGCCATACCCAAAACAGGGGGGGGGAGCTGTTTTTT
D: TRBD1; V: TRBV24-1; J: TRBJ2-1; size: NA; CDR3: CATSETGTDNEQFF; DNA: TGTGCCACCAGTGAGACCGGGACAGACAATGAGCAGTTCTTC
D: TRBD1; V: TRBV19; J: TRBJ2-7; size: once; CDR3: CASSIATGQTYEQYF; DNA: TGTGCCAGTAGTATAGCCACGGGACAGACTTACGAGCAGTACTTC
D: NA; V: TRBV11-3; J: TRBJ2-2; size: once; CDR3: CASSVRGANTGELFF; DNA: TGTGCCAGCAGCGTCAGGGGCGCGAACACCGGGGAGCTGTTTTTT
D: TRBD1; V: TRBV27; J: TRBJ1-6; size: NA; CDR3: CASSWTGGSPLHF; DNA: TGTGCCAGCAGTTGGACAGGGGGCTCACCCCTCCACTTT
D: TRBD2; V: TRBV5-6; J: TRBJ2-3; size: once; CDR3: CASSFGDGRGTDTQYF; DNA: TGTGCCAGCAGCTTCGGTGACGGGAGGGGCACAGATACGCAGTATTTT
D: NA; V: TRBV10-3; J: TRBJ2-7; size: NA; CDR3: CAISEFPEQYF; DNA: TGTGCCATCAGTGAGTTCCCGGAGCAGTACTTC
D: TRBD2; V: TRBV4-1; J: TRBJ2-7; size: NA; CDR3: CASSQGQAGSAYEQYF; DNA: TGCGCCAGCAGCCAAGGCCAAGCGGGGTCCGCCTACGAGCAGTACTTC
D: TRBD2; V: TRBV29-1; J: TRBJ2-7; size: NA; CDR3: CSAGRTSGRGASYEQYF; DNA: TGCAGCGCCGGCCGGACTAGCGGGAGGGGGGCCTCCTACGAGCAGTACTTC
D: NA; V: TRBV20-1; J: TRBJ1-4; size: NA; CDR3: CSADPGEKLFF; DNA: TGCAGTGCAGACCCGGGGGAAAAACTGTTTTTT
D: NA; V: TRBV5-6; J: TRBJ2-2; size: NA; CDR3: CASSRFQPAGELFF; DNA: TGTGCCAGCAGCCGTTTTCAACCGGCCGGGGAGCTGTTTTTT
D: TRBD1; V: TRBV28; J: TRBJ1-2; size: NA; CDR3: CASSSTGTGGKFNYGYTF; DNA: TGTGCCAGCAGCTCGACCGGGACAGGGGGGAAATTCAACTATGGCTACACCTTC
D: NA; V: TRBV19; J: TRBJ1-4; size: many; CDR3: CASAARATNEKLFF; DNA: TGTGCCAGCGCGGCTCGAGCAACTAATGAAAAACTGTTTTTT
D: NA; V: TRBV9; J: TRBJ2-3; size: NA; CDR3: CASSAEGVGGKADTQYF; DNA: TGTGCCAGCAGCGCCGAGGGTGTTGGGGGGAAGGCAGATACGCAGTATTTT
D: NA; V: TRBV4-2; J: TRBJ1-1; size: NA; CDR3: CASSHPGKTEAFF; DNA: TGTGCCAGCAGCCATCCAGGGAAGACTGAAGCTTTCTTT
D: TRBD2; V: TRBV6-4; J: TRBJ2-3; size: NA; CDR3: CASSALAGAPVTQYF; DNA: TGTGCCAGCAGTGCGTTAGCGGGAGCCCCAGTTACGCAGTATTTT
D: TRBD1; V: TRBV5-6; J: TRBJ2-1; size: NA; CDR3: CASSLGQGARNEQFF; DNA: TGTGCCAGCAGCCTCGGACAGGGGGCGCGGAATGAGCAGTTCTTC
D: TRBD1; V: TRBV5-1; J: TRBJ2-7; size: NA; CDR3: CASSWGQGTYEQYF; DNA: TGCGCCAGCAGCTGGGGACAGGGTACCTACGAGCAGTACTTC
D: NA; V: TRBV6-6; J: TRBJ1-5; size: NA; CDR3: CASSQSNQPQHF; DNA: TGTGCCAGCAGCCAAAGCAATCAGCCCCAGCATTTT
D: TRBD2; V: TRBV29-1; J: TRBJ2-7; size: NA; CDR3: CSVKPGLAWHEQYF; DNA: TGCAGCGTTAAGCCGGGACTAGCGTGGCACGAGCAGTACTTC
D: NA; V: TRBV6-5; J: TRBJ2-7; size: NA; CDR3: CASSYYGGSYEQYF; DNA: TGTGCCAGCAGTTACTATGGCGGCTCCTACGAGCAGTACTTC
D: NA; V: TRBV28; J: TRBJ2-7; size: NA; CDR3: CASSLTGLPSYEQYF; DNA: TGTGCCAGCAGTTTGACAGGCCTTCCCTCCTACGAGCAGTACTTC
D: NA; V: TRBV19; J: TRBJ1-2; size: NA; CDR3: CASTPQVVVNYGYTF; DNA: TGTGCCAGTACTCCCCAGGTCGTTGTTAACTATGGCTACACCTTC
D: NA; V: TRBV27; J: TRBJ1-2; size: NA; CDR3: CASSPDYGYTF; DNA: TGTGCCAGCTCCCCCGACTATGGCTACACCTTC
D: NA; V: TRBV6-4; J: TRBJ2-2; size: NA; CDR3: CASSDRGAGELFF; DNA: TGTGCCAGCAGTGACAGGGGTGCCGGGGAGCTGTTTTTT
D: TRBD1; V: TRBV7-2; J: TRBJ1-1; size: NA; CDR3: CASSHSDRGQAFF; DNA: TGTGCCAGCAGCCATTCGGACAGGGGGCAGGCTTTCTTT
D: TRBD1; V: TRBV5-4; J: TRBJ2-3; size: NA; CDR3: CASSRGQGADTQYF; DNA: TGTGCCAGCAGCCGCGGACAGGGTGCAGATACGCAGTATTTT
D: NA; V: TRBV13; J: TRBJ2-7; size: NA; CDR3: CASSLGLTYEQYF; DNA: TGTGCCAGCAGCTTAGGCCTAACCTACGAGCAGTACTTC
D: TRBD1; V: TRBV28; J: TRBJ1-2; size: NA; CDR3: CASSPPGTGSPYGYTF; DNA: TGTGCCAGCAGTCCGCCCGGGACAGGGTCTCCCTATGGCTACACCTTC
D: TRBD1; V: TRBV7-2; J: TRBJ2-5; size: few; CDR3: CASSGQGGEETQYF; DNA: TGTGCCAGCAGCGGACAGGGGGGGGAGGAGACCCAGTACTTC
D: NA; V: TRBV6-5; J: TRBJ2-7; size: NA; CDR3: CASSYSRSAYEQYF; DNA: TGTGCCAGCAGTTACTCGAGGTCAGCCTACGAGCAGTACTTC
D: TRBD2; V: TRBV10-3; J: TRBJ2-3; size: NA; CDR3: CAISATSGRGGGTQYF; DNA: TGTGCCATCAGTGCCACTAGCGGGAGGGGCGGGGGGACGCAGTATTTT